A selection of T cell receptor beta chains follows, all from one sample in a study of long-term antiretroviral therapy in people with HIV. Here immunoSEQ multiplex PCR was the method, and the copy in TCRdb shows in-frame clones only, minus some. The repertoire has roughly 38,000 clones, approximately 85% of them found once; the top ten carry around 13%. The sample in question was unsorted PBMCs, obtained 0.3 years after starting antiretroviral therapy. The receptors originated from a man aged 18 to 29 with HIV. The CDR3 runs from the conserved cysteine through the conserved F or W. The order of the fields is J gene, CDR3 length, V gene, clone size, CDR3 protein. Only some rows state a clone size, as once, few, many or a class for expanded clones.

j_call: TRBJ2-7
cdr3_length: 12
v_call: TRBV6-5
clone_size: few
cdr3_aa: CASSSGLYEQYF

j_call: TRBJ2-7
cdr3_length: 14
v_call: TRBV27
clone_size: -
cdr3_aa: CASSWDGSSYEQYF

j_call: TRBJ1-3
cdr3_length: 17
v_call: TRBV19
clone_size: -
cdr3_aa: CASSIIWDGEVERGIYF

j_call: TRBJ2-3
cdr3_length: 13
v_call: TRBV7-3
clone_size: -
cdr3_aa: CASSLQGTDTQYF

j_call: TRBJ2-3
cdr3_length: 17
v_call: TRBV5-1
clone_size: -
cdr3_aa: CASSAELTSDRTDTQYF

j_call: TRBJ1-1
cdr3_length: 17
v_call: TRBV27
clone_size: -
cdr3_aa: CASRPNSGTGRFTEAFF

j_call: TRBJ2-7
cdr3_length: 13
v_call: TRBV27
clone_size: -
cdr3_aa: CASSSVQLYEQYF

j_call: TRBJ2-3
cdr3_length: 16
v_call: TRBV6-4
clone_size: once
cdr3_aa: CASSAEAGDYTDTQYF

j_call: TRBJ1-6
cdr3_length: 15
v_call: TRBV19
clone_size: -
cdr3_aa: CASRDSSSYNSPLHF

j_call: TRBJ2-1
cdr3_length: 15
v_call: TRBV4-1
clone_size: -
cdr3_aa: CASSRTGTSSDEQFF

j_call: TRBJ2-1
cdr3_length: 17
v_call: TRBV5-1
clone_size: -
cdr3_aa: CASSVRLALSSYNEQFF

j_call: TRBJ2-7
cdr3_length: 15
v_call: TRBV5-4
clone_size: few
cdr3_aa: CASSLVGERVDEQYF

j_call: TRBJ1-2
cdr3_length: 14
v_call: TRBV6-5
clone_size: -
cdr3_aa: CASSQLTQSYGYTF

j_call: TRBJ2-1
cdr3_length: 15
v_call: TRBV27
clone_size: -
cdr3_aa: CASSLRTSGEGEQFF

j_call: TRBJ2-1
cdr3_length: 16
v_call: TRBV7-3
clone_size: -
cdr3_aa: CASSLRGGVNYNEQFF

j_call: TRBJ2-7
cdr3_length: 16
v_call: TRBV7-9
clone_size: -
cdr3_aa: CASSFGQTERGHEQYF

j_call: TRBJ2-5
cdr3_length: 15
v_call: TRBV6-1
clone_size: -
cdr3_aa: CASSELAGGQETQYF

j_call: TRBJ2-1
cdr3_length: 16
v_call: TRBV9
clone_size: -
cdr3_aa: CASSAPAAGQLNEQFF

j_call: TRBJ2-5
cdr3_length: 13
v_call: TRBV6-1
clone_size: -
cdr3_aa: CASSRDSQETQYF

j_call: TRBJ2-5
cdr3_length: 13
v_call: TRBV23-1
clone_size: -
cdr3_aa: CASRPGEEETQYF

j_call: TRBJ2-7
cdr3_length: 11
v_call: TRBV28
clone_size: -
cdr3_aa: CASSSRYEQYF

j_call: TRBJ2-1
cdr3_length: 22
v_call: TRBV7-3
clone_size: -
cdr3_aa: CASSLTLAVAGGHSSSYNEQFF

j_call: TRBJ2-3
cdr3_length: 13
v_call: TRBV15
clone_size: few
cdr3_aa: CATSRNRKEGQYF

j_call: TRBJ2-7
cdr3_length: 16
v_call: TRBV5-1
clone_size: once
cdr3_aa: CASSLGEGGGSYEQYF

j_call: TRBJ1-1
cdr3_length: 13
v_call: TRBV12-5
clone_size: -
cdr3_aa: CASGLGPGFRAFF

j_call: TRBJ2-3
cdr3_length: 12
v_call: TRBV29-1
clone_size: -
cdr3_aa: CSVGTSTDTQYF

j_call: TRBJ2-1
cdr3_length: 14
v_call: TRBV27
clone_size: -
cdr3_aa: CASMGTSAYNEQFF

j_call: TRBJ2-1
cdr3_length: 17
v_call: TRBV5-1
clone_size: -
cdr3_aa: CASSPGDGDGGYNEQFF

j_call: TRBJ2-2
cdr3_length: 15
v_call: TRBV19
clone_size: few
cdr3_aa: CASSIEGRGNGELFF

j_call: TRBJ1-5
cdr3_length: 16
v_call: TRBV7-8
clone_size: -
cdr3_aa: CASSSGPGGSNQPQHF

j_call: TRBJ2-7
cdr3_length: 15
v_call: TRBV7-2
clone_size: -
cdr3_aa: CASSLGVAEAYEQYF

j_call: TRBJ2-4
cdr3_length: 16
v_call: TRBV21-1
clone_size: -
cdr3_aa: CASSTLYRDKKNIQYF

j_call: TRBJ2-3
cdr3_length: 14
v_call: TRBV5-1
clone_size: -
cdr3_aa: CASSLLVGADTQYF

j_call: TRBJ2-7
cdr3_length: 13
v_call: TRBV19
clone_size: -
cdr3_aa: CASSFRQTYEQYF

j_call: TRBJ2-2
cdr3_length: 17
v_call: TRBV4-3
clone_size: -
cdr3_aa: CASSQFERRVDTGELFF

j_call: TRBJ2-5
cdr3_length: 14
v_call: TRBV7-7
clone_size: -
cdr3_aa: CASSEQGAQETQYF

j_call: TRBJ2-3
cdr3_length: 15
v_call: TRBV7-9
clone_size: -
cdr3_aa: CASSLSTGATDTQYF

j_call: TRBJ1-5
cdr3_length: 14
v_call: TRBV27
clone_size: -
cdr3_aa: CASSDRLGNQPQHF

j_call: TRBJ1-1
cdr3_length: 14
v_call: TRBV19
clone_size: -
cdr3_aa: CATRGGPWVTEAFF

j_call: TRBJ1-1
cdr3_length: 13
v_call: TRBV7-2
clone_size: -
cdr3_aa: CASRTTANTEAFF

j_call: TRBJ1-3
cdr3_length: 16
v_call: TRBV18
clone_size: -
cdr3_aa: CASSPLKKGPGNTIYF

j_call: TRBJ2-1
cdr3_length: 15
v_call: TRBV10-3
clone_size: -
cdr3_aa: CAISRSGRDLNEQFF

j_call: TRBJ1-1
cdr3_length: 16
v_call: TRBV7-8
clone_size: once
cdr3_aa: CASSYRRPVQDHEAFF

j_call: TRBJ1-1
cdr3_length: 16
v_call: TRBV7-2
clone_size: once
cdr3_aa: CASSPRQPFMNTEAFF

j_call: TRBJ2-7
cdr3_length: 15
v_call: TRBV9
clone_size: -
cdr3_aa: CASSVRDVGTYEQYF

j_call: TRBJ2-5
cdr3_length: 15
v_call: TRBV6-5
clone_size: -
cdr3_aa: CASSTLAGVQETQYF

j_call: TRBJ1-1
cdr3_length: 14
v_call: TRBV5-1
clone_size: -
cdr3_aa: CASFPGPENTEAFF

j_call: TRBJ2-1
cdr3_length: 15
v_call: TRBV7-8
clone_size: -
cdr3_aa: CASSLLTSGLGGQFF

j_call: TRBJ2-1
cdr3_length: 15
v_call: TRBV9
clone_size: -
cdr3_aa: CASRPGLAGAGEQFF

j_call: TRBJ1-1
cdr3_length: 14
v_call: TRBV19
clone_size: -
cdr3_aa: CASRRQGSGTEAFF

j_call: TRBJ1-6
cdr3_length: 12
v_call: TRBV19
clone_size: -
cdr3_aa: CASSSSGSPLHF

j_call: TRBJ1-1
cdr3_length: 15
v_call: TRBV4-3
clone_size: -
cdr3_aa: CASSQDLGGNTEAFF

j_call: TRBJ2-7
cdr3_length: 11
v_call: TRBV30
clone_size: -
cdr3_aa: CAWSVAGMRYF

j_call: TRBJ2-1
cdr3_length: 16
v_call: TRBV16
clone_size: -
cdr3_aa: CASSRSGDRVYNEQFF